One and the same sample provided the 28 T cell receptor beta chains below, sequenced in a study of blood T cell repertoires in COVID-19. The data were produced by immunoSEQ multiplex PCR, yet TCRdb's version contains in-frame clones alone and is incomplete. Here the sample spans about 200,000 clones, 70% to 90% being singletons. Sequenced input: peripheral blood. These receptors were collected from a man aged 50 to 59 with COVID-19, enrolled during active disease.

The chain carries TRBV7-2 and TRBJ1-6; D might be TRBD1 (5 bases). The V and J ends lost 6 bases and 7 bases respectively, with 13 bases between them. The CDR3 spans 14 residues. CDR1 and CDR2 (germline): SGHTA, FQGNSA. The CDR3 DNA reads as TGTGCCAGCAGGAGTGGGGGGGGGAATTCACCCCTCCACTTT. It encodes CASRSGGGNSPLHF.

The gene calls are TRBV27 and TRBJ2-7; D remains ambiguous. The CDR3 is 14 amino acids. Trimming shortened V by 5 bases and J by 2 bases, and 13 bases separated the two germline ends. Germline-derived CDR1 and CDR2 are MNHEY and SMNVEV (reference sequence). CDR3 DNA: TGTGCCAGCAGTCCCCACCAGTCCGCCTACGAGCAGTACTTC. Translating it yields CASSPHQSAYEQYF.

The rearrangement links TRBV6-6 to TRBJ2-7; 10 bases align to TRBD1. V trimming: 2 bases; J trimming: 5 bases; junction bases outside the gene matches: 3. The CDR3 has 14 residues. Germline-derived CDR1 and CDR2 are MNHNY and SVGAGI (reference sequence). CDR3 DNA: TGTGCCAGCAGTTACCGGGACAGGGGTAACGAGCAGTACTTC. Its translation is CASSYRDRGNEQYF.

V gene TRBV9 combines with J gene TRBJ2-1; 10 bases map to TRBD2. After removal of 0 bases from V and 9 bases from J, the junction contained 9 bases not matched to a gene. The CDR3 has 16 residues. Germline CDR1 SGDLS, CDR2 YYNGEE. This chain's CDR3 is CASSVAPQREGREQFF. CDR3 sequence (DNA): TGTGCCAGCAGCGTAGCGCCCCAGCGGGAGGGCCGTGAGCAGTTCTTC.

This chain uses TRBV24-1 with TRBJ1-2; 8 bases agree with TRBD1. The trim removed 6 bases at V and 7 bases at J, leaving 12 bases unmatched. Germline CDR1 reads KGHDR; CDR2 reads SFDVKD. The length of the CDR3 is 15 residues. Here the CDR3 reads CATSPASRGRGGYTF. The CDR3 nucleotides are TGTGCCACCAGTCCCGCGAGCAGGGGGCGCGGTGGCTACACCTTC.

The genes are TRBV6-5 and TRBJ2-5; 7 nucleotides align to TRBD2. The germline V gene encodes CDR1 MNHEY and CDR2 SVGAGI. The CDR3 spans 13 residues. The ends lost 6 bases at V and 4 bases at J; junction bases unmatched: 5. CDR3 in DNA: TGTGCCAGCAGCTGGTCGGGGGGAGAGACCCAGTACTTC. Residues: CASSWSGGETQYF.

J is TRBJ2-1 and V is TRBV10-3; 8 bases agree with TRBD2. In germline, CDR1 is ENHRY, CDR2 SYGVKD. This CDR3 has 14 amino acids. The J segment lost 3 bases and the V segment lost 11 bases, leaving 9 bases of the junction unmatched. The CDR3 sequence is CASGGERDYNEQFF. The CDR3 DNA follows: TGTGCCTCCGGGGGGGAACGGGACTACAATGAGCAGTTCTTC.

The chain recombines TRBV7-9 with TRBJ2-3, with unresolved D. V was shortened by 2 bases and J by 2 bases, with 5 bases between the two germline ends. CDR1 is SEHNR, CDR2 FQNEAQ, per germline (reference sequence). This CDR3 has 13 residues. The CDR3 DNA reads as TGTGCCAGCAGCTTACCCTACACAGATACGCAGTATTTT. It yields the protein CASSLPYTDTQYF.

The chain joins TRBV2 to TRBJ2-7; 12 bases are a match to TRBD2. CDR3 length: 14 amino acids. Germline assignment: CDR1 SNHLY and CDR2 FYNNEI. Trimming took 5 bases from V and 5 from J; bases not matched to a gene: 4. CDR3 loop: CASSLAGGPHEQYF. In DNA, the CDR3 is TGTGCCAGCAGTCTAGCGGGAGGGCCTCACGAGCAGTACTTC.

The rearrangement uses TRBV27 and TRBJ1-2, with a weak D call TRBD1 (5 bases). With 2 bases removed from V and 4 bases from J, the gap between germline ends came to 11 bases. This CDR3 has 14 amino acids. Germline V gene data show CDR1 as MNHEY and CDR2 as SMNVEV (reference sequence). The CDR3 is CASSLRGVGYGYTF. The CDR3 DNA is TGTGCCAGCAGTTTAAGGGGCGTGGGCTATGGCTACACCTTC.

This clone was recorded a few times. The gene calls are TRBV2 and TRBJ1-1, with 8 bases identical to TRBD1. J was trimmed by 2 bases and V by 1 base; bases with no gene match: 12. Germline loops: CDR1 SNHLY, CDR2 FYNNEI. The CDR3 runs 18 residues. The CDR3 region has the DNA TGTGCCAGCAGTGAAGGGCGCCAGGGGGCGATGGTAAACACTGAAGCTTTCTTT. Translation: CASSEGRQGAMVNTEAFF.

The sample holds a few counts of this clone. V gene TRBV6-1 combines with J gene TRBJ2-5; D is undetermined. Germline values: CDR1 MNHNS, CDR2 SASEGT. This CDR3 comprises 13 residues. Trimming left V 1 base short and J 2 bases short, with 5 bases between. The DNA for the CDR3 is TGTGCCAGCAGTGAAGTTTATCAAGAGACCCAGTACTTC. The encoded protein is CASSEVYQETQYF.

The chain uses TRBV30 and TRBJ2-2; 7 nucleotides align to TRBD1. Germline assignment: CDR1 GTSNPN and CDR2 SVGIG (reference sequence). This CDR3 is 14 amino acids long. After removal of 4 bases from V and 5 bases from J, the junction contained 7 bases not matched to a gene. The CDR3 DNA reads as TGTGCCTGGAAGATGGGACAGACAACCGGGGAGCTGTTTTTT. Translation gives CAWKMGQTTGELFF.

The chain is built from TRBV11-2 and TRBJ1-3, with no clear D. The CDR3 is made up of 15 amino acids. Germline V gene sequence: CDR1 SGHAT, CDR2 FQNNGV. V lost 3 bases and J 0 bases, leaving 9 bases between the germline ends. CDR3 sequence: CASSFTAASGNTIYF. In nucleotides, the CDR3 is TGTGCCAGCAGCTTTACAGCCGCCTCTGGAAACACCATATATTTT.

CDR3: CASSYLGASSGGNQETQYF. CDR3 nucleotides: TGTGCCAGCAGTTACTTAGGAGCATCCAGCGGGGGGAACCAAGAGACCCAGTACTTC. The chain uses TRBV6-2 or TRBV6-3 and TRBJ2-5; 9 bases agree with TRBD2. This CDR3 spans 19 amino acids. Germline trimming cut 1 base from V and 0 bases from J; bases unmatched to any gene: 12. The germline CDR1 and CDR2 sequences are MNHEY and SVGEGT.

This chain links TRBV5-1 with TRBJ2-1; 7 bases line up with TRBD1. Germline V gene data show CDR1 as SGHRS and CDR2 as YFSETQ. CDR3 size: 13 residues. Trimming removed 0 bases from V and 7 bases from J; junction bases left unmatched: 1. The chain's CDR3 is CASSLGDRNEQFF. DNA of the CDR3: TGCGCCAGCAGCTTGGGGGACAGAAATGAGCAGTTCTTC.

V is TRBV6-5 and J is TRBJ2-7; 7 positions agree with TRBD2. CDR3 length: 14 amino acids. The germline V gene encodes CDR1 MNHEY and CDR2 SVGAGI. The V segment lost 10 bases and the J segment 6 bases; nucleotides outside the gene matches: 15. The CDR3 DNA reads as TGTGCCACCTCCAATTTGGGGGGGGTAGGCGAGCAGTACTTC. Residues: CATSNLGGVGEQYF.

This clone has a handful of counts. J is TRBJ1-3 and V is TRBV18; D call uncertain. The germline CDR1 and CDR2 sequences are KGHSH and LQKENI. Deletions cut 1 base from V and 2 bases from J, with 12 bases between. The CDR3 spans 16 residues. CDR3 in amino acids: CASSPRERGPGNTIYF. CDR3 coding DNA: TGTGCCAGCTCACCACGTGAACGAGGCCCTGGAAACACCATATATTTT.

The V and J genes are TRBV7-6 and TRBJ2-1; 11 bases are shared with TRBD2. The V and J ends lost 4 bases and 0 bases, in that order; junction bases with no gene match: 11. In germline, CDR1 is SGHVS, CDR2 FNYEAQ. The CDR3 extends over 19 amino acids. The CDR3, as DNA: TGTGCCAGCAGCTCTCCCATCCGTACTAGCGGGGGCTCCTACAATGAGCAGTTCTTC. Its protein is CASSSPIRTSGGSYNEQFF.

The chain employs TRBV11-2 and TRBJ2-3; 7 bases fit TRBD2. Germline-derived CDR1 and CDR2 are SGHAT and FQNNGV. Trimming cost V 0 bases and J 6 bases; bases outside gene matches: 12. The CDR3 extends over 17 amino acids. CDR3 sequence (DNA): TGTGCCAGCAGCTTAGACCCCCTAGCGGTCCCTTTGGATACGCAGTATTTT. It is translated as CASSLDPLAVPLDTQYF.

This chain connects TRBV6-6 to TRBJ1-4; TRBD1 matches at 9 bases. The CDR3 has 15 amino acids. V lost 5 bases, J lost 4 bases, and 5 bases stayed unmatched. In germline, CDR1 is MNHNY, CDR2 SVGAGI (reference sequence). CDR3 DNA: TGTGCCAGCAGTCGCCGACAGGGGGATAATGAAAAACTGTTTTTT. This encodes CASSRRQGDNEKLFF.

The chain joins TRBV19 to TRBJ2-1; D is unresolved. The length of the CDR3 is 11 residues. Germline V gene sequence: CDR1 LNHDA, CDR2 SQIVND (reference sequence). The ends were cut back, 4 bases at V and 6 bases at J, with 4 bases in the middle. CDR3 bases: TGTGCCAGTAGTACCCGCAATGAGCAGTTCTTC. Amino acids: CASSTRNEQFF.

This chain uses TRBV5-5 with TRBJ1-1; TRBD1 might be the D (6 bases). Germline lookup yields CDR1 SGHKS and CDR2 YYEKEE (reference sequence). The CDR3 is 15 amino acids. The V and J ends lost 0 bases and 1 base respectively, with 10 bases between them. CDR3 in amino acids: CASSLDGTPNTEAFF. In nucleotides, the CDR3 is TGTGCCAGCAGCTTGGATGGGACACCGAACACTGAAGCTTTCTTT.

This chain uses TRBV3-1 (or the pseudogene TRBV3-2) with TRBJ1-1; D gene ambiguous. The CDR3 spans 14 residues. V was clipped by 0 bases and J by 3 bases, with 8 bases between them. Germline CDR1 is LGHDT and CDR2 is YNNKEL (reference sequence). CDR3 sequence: CASSQDTGYTEAFF. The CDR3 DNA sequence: TGTGCCAGCAGCCAAGACACGGGGTACACTGAAGCTTTCTTT.

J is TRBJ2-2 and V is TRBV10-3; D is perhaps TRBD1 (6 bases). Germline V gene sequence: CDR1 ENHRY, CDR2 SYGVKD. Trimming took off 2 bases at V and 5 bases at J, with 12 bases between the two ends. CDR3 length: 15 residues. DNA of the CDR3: TGTGCCATCAGTGAGGGCAGGGGCTGGACCGGGGAGCTGTTTTTT. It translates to CAISEGRGWTGELFF.

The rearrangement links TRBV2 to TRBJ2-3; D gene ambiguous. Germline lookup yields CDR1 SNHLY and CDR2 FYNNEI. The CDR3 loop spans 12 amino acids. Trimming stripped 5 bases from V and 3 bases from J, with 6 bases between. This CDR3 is CASSRTTDTQYF. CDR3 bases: TGTGCCAGCAGTAGAACTACAGATACGCAGTATTTT.

CDR3 loop: CASTLGQGAVLNTEAFF. The CDR3 nucleotides are TGTGCCAGCACCCTGGGACAGGGGGCTGTTTTGAACACTGAAGCTTTCTTT. The chain is built from TRBV7-2 and TRBJ1-1; 12 bases agree with TRBD1. This CDR3 has 17 residues. Germline assignment: CDR1 SGHTA and CDR2 FQGNSA. With 7 bases clipped from V and 0 bases from J, the junction kept 9 bases outside the gene matches.

As DNA, the CDR3 is TGTGCCAGCAGCCTAGGACTAGCGGGAGGGCTGGAGCAGTACTTC. It specifies CASSLGLAGGLEQYF. V is TRBV28 and J is TRBJ2-7, with 15 bases identical to TRBD2. CDR1 and CDR2 (germline): MDHEN, SYDVKM. Trimming took 6 bases from V and 7 from J; bases not matched to a gene: 7. The CDR3 contains 15 residues.